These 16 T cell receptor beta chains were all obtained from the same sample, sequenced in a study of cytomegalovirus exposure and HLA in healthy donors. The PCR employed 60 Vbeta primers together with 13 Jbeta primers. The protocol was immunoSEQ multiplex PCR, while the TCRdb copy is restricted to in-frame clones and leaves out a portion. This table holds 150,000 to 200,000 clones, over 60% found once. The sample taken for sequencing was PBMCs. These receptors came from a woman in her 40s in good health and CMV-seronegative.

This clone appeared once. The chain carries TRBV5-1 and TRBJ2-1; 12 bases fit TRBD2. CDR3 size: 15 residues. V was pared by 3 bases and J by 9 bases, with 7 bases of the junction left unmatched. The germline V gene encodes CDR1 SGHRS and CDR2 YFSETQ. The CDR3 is CASSSGLAGGPEQFF. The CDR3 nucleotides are TGCGCCAGCAGCTCGGGACTAGCGGGTGGCCCTGAGCAGTTCTTC. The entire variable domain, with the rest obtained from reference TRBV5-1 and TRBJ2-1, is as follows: KAGVTQTPRYLIKTRGQQVTLSCSPISGHRSVSWYQQTPGQGLQFLFEYFSETQRNKGNFPGRFSGRQFSNSRSEMNVSTLELGDSALYLCASSSGLAGGPEQFFGPGTRLTVL.

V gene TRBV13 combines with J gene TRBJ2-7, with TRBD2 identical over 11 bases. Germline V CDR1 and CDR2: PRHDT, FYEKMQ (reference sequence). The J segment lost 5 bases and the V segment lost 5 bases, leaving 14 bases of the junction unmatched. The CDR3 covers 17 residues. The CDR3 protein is CASSPPPTSGKLHEQYV. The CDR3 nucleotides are TGTGCCAGCAGCCCCCCCCCGACTAGCGGGAAACTCCACGAGCAGTACGTC.

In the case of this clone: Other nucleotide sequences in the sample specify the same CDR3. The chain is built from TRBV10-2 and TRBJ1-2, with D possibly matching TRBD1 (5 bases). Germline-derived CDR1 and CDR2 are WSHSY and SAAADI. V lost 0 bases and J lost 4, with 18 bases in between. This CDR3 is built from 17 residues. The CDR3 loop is CASSESPFRQPGYGYTF. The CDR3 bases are TGCGCCAGCAGTGAGTCGCCTTTCCGACAGCCTGGCTATGGCTACACCTTC.

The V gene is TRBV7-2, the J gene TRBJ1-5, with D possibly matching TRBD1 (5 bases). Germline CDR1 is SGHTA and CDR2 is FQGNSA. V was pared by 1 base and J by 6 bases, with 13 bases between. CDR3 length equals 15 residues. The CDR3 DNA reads TGTGCCAGCAGCTTAGGGCAGGGAATGGGTCAGCCCCAGCATTTT. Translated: CASSLGQGMGQPQHF. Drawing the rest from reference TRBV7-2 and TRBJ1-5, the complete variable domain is GAGVSQSPSNKVTEKGKDVELRCDPISGHTALYWYRQSLGQGLEFLIYFQGNSAPDKSGLPSDRFSAERTGGSVSTLTIQRTQQEDSAVYLCASSLGQGMGQPQHFGDGTRLSIL.

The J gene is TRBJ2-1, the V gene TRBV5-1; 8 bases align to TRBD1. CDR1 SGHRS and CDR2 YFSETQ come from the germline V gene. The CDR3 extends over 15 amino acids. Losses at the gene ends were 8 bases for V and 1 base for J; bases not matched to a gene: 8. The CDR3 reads CASQQGEESYNEQFF. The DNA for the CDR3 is TGCGCCAGTCAACAGGGGGAAGAATCCTACAATGAGCAGTTCTTC.

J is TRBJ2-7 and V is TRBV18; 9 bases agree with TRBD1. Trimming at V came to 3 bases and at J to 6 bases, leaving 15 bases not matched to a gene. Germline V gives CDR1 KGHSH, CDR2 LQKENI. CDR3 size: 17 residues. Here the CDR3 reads CASSPNIPGQGRGEQYF. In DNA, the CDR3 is TGTGCCAGCTCACCCAACATTCCGGGACAGGGAAGGGGCGAGCAGTACTTC.

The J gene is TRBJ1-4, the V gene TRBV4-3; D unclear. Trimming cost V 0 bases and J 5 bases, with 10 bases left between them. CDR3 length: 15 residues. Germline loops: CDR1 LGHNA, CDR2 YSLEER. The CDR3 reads CASSQEFSPNEKLFF. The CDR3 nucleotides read TGCGCCAGCAGCCAAGAATTTAGCCCAAATGAAAAACTGTTTTTT.

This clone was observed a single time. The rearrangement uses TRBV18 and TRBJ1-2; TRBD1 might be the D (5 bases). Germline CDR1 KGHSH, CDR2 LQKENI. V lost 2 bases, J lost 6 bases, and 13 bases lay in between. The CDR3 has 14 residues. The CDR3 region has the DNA TGTGCCAGCTCACCATCCGGGACTCGAGATGGCTACACCTTC. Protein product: CASSPSGTRDGYTF.

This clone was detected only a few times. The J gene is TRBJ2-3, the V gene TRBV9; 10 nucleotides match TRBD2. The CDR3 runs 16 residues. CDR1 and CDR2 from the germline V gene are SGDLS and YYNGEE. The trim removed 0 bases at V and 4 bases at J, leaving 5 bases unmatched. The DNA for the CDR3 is TGTGCCAGCAGCGTAGTGTCTAGCGGGAGCTCAGATACGCAGTATTTT. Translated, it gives CASSVVSSGSSDTQYF.

CDR3 amino acids: CASSDQGQGIPEAFF. Here the CDR3 DNA reads TGTGCCAGCAGTGACCAGGGACAGGGGATCCCTGAAGCTTTCTTT. The J gene is TRBJ1-1, the V gene TRBV6-4; TRBD1 matches at 10 bases. V lost 2 bases and J lost 6; bases outside the gene matches: 6. Germline CDR1 and CDR2: MRHNA and SNTAGT. The CDR3 totals 15 residues.

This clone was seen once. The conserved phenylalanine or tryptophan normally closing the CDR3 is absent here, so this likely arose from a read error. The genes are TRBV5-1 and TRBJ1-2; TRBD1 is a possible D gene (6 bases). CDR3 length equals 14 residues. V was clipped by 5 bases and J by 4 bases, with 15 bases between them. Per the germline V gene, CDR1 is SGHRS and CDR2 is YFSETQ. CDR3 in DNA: TGCGCCAGCAGTCAAAGTACAGGGATCTATGGCTACACCTTA. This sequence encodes CASSQSTGIYGYTL.

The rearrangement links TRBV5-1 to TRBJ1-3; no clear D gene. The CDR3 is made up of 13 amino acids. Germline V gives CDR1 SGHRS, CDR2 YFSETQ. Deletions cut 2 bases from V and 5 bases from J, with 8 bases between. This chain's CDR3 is CASSLEGRNTIYF. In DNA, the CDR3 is TGCGCCAGCAGCTTAGAGGGTCGAAACACCATATATTTT.

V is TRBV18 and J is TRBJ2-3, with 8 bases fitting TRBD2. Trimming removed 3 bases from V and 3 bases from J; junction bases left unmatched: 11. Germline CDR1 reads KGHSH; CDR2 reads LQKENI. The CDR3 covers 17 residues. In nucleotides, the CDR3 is TGTGCCAGCTCACCCCTCCGTAATAGCGGGACAACAGATACGCAGTATTTT. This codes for CASSPLRNSGTTDTQYF.

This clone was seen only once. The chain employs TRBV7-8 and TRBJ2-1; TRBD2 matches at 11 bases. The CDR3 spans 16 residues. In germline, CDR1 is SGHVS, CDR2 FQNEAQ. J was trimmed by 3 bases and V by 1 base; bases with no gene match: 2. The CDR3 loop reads CASSLVLAGGYNEQFF. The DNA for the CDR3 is TGTGCCAGCAGCTTAGTCCTAGCGGGAGGCTACAATGAGCAGTTCTTC.

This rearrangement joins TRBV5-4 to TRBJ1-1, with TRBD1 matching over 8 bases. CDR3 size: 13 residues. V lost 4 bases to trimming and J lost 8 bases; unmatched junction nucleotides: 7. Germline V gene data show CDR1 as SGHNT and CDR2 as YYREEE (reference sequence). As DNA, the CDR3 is TGTGCCAGCAGCGCGGACAGGGAAGGGGAAGCTTTCTTT. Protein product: CASSADREGEAFF.

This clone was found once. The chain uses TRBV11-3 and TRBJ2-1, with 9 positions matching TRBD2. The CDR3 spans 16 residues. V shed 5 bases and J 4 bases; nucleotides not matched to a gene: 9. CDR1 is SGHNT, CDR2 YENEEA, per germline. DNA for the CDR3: TGTGCCAGCAGCCCGAGACTAGCGGTCAATTACAATGAGCAGTTCTTC. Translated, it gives CASSPRLAVNYNEQFF.